This T cell receptor beta chain derives from a study of OX40 agonist ivuxolimab in advanced cancers. Overall study results and limits: More expanded clones were found, on average, in CD8+ than in CD4+ T cells.

Sequencing used immunoSEQ multiplex PCR; TCRdb keeps in-frame clones, though not all of them. The sample carries 60,000 to 75,000 clones, about four fifths recorded once. This CDR3 comprises 14 residues. Trimming pared 2 bases from V and 4 bases from J, leaving 8 bases between. Looked up from germline, CDR1 is LGHNT and CDR2 is FRNRAP. Concerning this clone itself: Antigen: not known.

The receptor was derived from an adult with an advanced solid tumor such as melanoma, head and neck, liver or kidney cancer. The V and J genes are TRBV12-5 and TRBJ2-2; D gene unclear. This sample comprised CD4+ or CD8+ T cells sorted from blood, obtained in a trial of the OX40 agonist ivuxolimab. CDR3 amino acids: CASGLHRPTGELFF. DNA of the CDR3: TGTGCTAGTGGTTTGCACCGACCCACCGGGGAGCTGTTTTTT.